The 24 T cell receptor beta chains reported below all come from one sample, sequenced in a study of blood T cell repertoires in COVID-19. The repertoire was sequenced with immunoSEQ multiplex PCR; TCRdb's copy has only in-frame clones and lacks some. The sample carries about 74,000 clones, 70% to 90% recorded once. The material sequenced was peripheral blood. The receptors shown here come from a man in his 70s with active or convalescent COVID-19.

This clone has a handful of counts. The V gene is TRBV2, the J gene TRBJ1-5; D perhaps matches TRBD1 (5 bases). Deletions cut 7 bases from V and 1 base from J, with 11 bases between. The CDR3 is 14 amino acids. Germline loops: CDR1 SNHLY, CDR2 FYNNEI. The CDR3 sequence is CASKAGRSNQPQHF. CDR3 DNA: TGTGCCAGCAAGGCAGGGCGAAGCAATCAGCCCCAGCATTTT.

The genes are TRBV5-5 and TRBJ2-7, with 9 bases fitting TRBD2. The germline V gene encodes CDR1 SGHKS and CDR2 YYEKEE (reference sequence). With V trimmed by 0 bases and J by 6 bases, 7 bases remained unmatched. The CDR3 is 15 amino acids. CDR3 protein: CASSLGLAALGEQYF. The CDR3, as DNA: TGTGCCAGCAGCTTGGGACTAGCGGCCCTGGGCGAGCAGTACTTC. The full variable domain, rest sourced from reference TRBV5-5 and TRBJ2-7, is DAGVTQSPTHLIKTRGQQVTLRCSPISGHKSVSWYQQVLGQGPQFIFQYYEKEERGRGNFPDRFSARQFPNYSSELNVNALLLGDSALYLCASSLGLAALGEQYFGPGTRLTVT.

The CDR3 sequence is CASSPLDRTSGNTIYF. CDR3 coding DNA: TGTGCCAGCTCACCACTCGACAGAACCTCTGGAAACACCATATATTTT. The rearrangement uses TRBV18 and TRBJ1-3; D possibly corresponds to TRBD1 (5 bases). Trimming shortened V by 1 base and J by 0 bases, and 10 bases separated the two germline ends. From germline, CDR1 is KGHSH and CDR2 LQKENI. CDR3 size: 16 residues.

The V and J genes are TRBV23-1 and TRBJ1-2, with 7 bases that match TRBD1. TRBV23-1 is given ORF status, its function remaining uncertain. This CDR3 spans 15 amino acids. V lost 2 bases to trimming and J lost 5 bases; unmatched junction nucleotides: 8. The CDR3 DNA reads as TGCGCCAGCAGTCAAGGAACCGGGACAGCGTATGGCTACACCTTC. Its translation is CASSQGTGTAYGYTF.

This chain connects TRBV3-1 (or the pseudogene TRBV3-2) to TRBJ2-1; D remains unclear. CDR1 LGHDT and CDR2 YNNKEL come from the germline V gene (reference sequence). The CDR3 covers 15 residues. With 0 bases removed from V and 4 bases from J, the gap between germline ends came to 10 bases. The CDR3 spells CASSQDLLEYNEQFF. The CDR3 DNA reads as TGTGCCAGCAGCCAAGATCTCCTAGAGTACAATGAGCAGTTCTTC.

The chain recombines TRBV3-1 (or the pseudogene TRBV3-2) with TRBJ1-5, with 7 bases aligning to TRBD1. Germline lookup yields CDR1 LGHDT and CDR2 YNNKEL (reference sequence). The CDR3 is 14 amino acids. The J segment lost 6 bases and the V segment lost 1 base, leaving 3 bases of the junction unmatched. The CDR3 loop is CASSQGGQRQPQHF. In DNA, the CDR3 is TGTGCCAGCAGCCAAGGGGGACAGCGTCAGCCCCAGCATTTT.

This clone was recorded a few times. The gene calls are TRBV5-1 and TRBJ1-2; 10 bases map to TRBD1. In germline, CDR1 is SGHRS, CDR2 YFSETQ. V shed 6 bases, J shed 8 bases, and the junction held 4 bases outside the gene matches. The CDR3 covers 12 residues. As DNA, the CDR3 is TGCGCCAGCACAGGACAGGGGGGCGGCTACACCTTC. It codes for CASTGQGGGYTF.

The chain combines TRBV5-1 with TRBJ2-6; 10 positions match TRBD2. The germline V gene has CDR1 SGHRS and CDR2 YFSETQ. V shed 0 bases, J shed 0 bases, and the junction held 9 bases outside the gene matches. CDR3 length equals 20 residues. The CDR3 nucleotides are TGCGCCAGCAGCTTGGGTAGCGGGGGGTCCCTTATCTCTGGGGCCAACGTCCTGACTTTC. It specifies CASSLGSGGSLISGANVLTF.

J is TRBJ2-2 and V is TRBV18; D remains unclear. Germline-derived CDR1 and CDR2 are KGHSH and LQKENI. The V end lost 2 bases, the J end lost 1 base, and 5 bases lay between the germline ends. The CDR3 extends over 14 amino acids. CDR3 amino acids: CASSPAVNTGELFF. For the CDR3, the DNA is TGTGCCAGCTCACCAGCAGTGAACACCGGGGAGCTGTTTTTT.

This rearrangement joins TRBV10-2 to TRBJ2-7, with TRBD1 matching 7 bases. Germline V gene sequence: CDR1 WSHSY, CDR2 SAAADI. The CDR3 is 13 residues long. The J segment lost 2 bases and the V segment lost 8 bases, leaving 6 bases of the junction unmatched. The CDR3 protein is CASFSGTAYEQYF. CDR3 bases: TGCGCCAGCTTTTCGGGGACAGCCTACGAGCAGTACTTC.

The rearrangement joins TRBV6-6 to TRBJ2-1, with 8 bases aligning to TRBD1. The V and J ends lost 0 bases and 3 bases, in that order; junction bases with no gene match: 4. The CDR3 has 16 residues. In germline, CDR1 is MNHNY, CDR2 SVGAGI (reference sequence). Here the CDR3 DNA reads TGTGCCAGCAGTTACTCCGGACAGGGTCTCTACAATGAGCAGTTCTTC. Residues: CASSYSGQGLYNEQFF.

This chain connects TRBV28 to TRBJ1-2; TRBD1 matches at 8 bases. CDR3 length: 14 residues. In germline, CDR1 is MDHEN, CDR2 SYDVKM. Losses at the gene ends were 4 bases for V and 7 bases for J; bases not matched to a gene: 8. CDR3 DNA: TGTGCCAGCAGTTCCCCAGGGGGCGGGAGTGGCTACACCTTC. Translating gives CASSSPGGGSGYTF.

The chain joins TRBV19 to TRBJ2-7; tentative D call: TRBD2 (5 bases). CDR1 LNHDA and CDR2 SQIVND come from the germline V gene (reference sequence). The CDR3 loop spans 13 amino acids. Trimming stripped 8 bases from V and 2 bases from J, with 13 bases between. The CDR3 is CASRRDHPYEQYF. The CDR3, as DNA: TGTGCCAGTCGCCGGGATCACCCCTACGAGCAGTACTTC.

CDR3 in DNA: TGTGCCAGCAGCCAAGGACAGGGATTTTCACCCCTCCACTTT. This codes for CASSQGQGFSPLHF. This chain uses TRBV14 with TRBJ1-6; 7 positions match TRBD1. Germline trimming cut 1 base from V and 9 bases from J; bases unmatched to any gene: 3. CDR1 and CDR2 (germline): SGHDN, FVKESK. The CDR3 covers 14 residues.

In DNA form, the CDR3 reads TGTGCCAGCAGCAAGCTTCCGGAGTCAAACACCATATATTTT. Its translation is CASSKLPESNTIYF. The chain uses TRBV3-1 (or the pseudogene TRBV3-2) and TRBJ1-3; D uncertain. The CDR3 is 14 residues long. V was shortened by 5 bases and J by 6 bases, with 14 bases between the two germline ends. The germline CDR1 and CDR2 sequences are LGHDT and YNNKEL (reference sequence).

This clone has only one observation. The chain couples TRBV19 to TRBJ2-1; possibly TRBD2 for D (6 bases). V was trimmed by 10 bases and J by 2 bases, leaving 18 bases between them. The CDR3 covers 15 residues. Germline V gene sequence: CDR1 LNHDA, CDR2 SQIVND (reference sequence). The CDR3 spells CATATGGATYNEQFF. CDR3 DNA: TGTGCCACCGCAACGGGCGGGGCCACCTACAATGAGCAGTTCTTC.

V is TRBV6-5 and J is TRBJ1-5, with D possibly being TRBD1 (6 bases). This CDR3 is built from 12 residues. CDR1 MNHEY and CDR2 SVGAGI come from the germline V gene. V lost 8 bases, J lost 3 bases, and 8 bases lay in between. The CDR3 DNA reads as TGTGCCAGCCAGGGGCTCAATCAGCCCCAGCATTTT. This gives the protein CASQGLNQPQHF.

V gene TRBV6-1 combines with J gene TRBJ1-2, with TRBD1 matching over 9 bases. The germline gives CDR1 MNHNS, CDR2 SASEGT. The CDR3 sequence is 15 residues long. V shed 2 bases, J shed 8 bases, and the junction held 9 bases outside the gene matches. The CDR3 DNA follows: TGTGCCAGCAGTGAAACCTCTACAGGGGGCATGGGCTACACCTTC. Residues: CASSETSTGGMGYTF.

The gene calls are TRBV12-5 and TRBJ1-3; D remains ambiguous. The CDR3 spans 15 residues. CDR1 and CDR2 from the germline V gene are LGHNT and FRNRAP. V was clipped by 0 bases and J by 6 bases, with 12 bases between them. The CDR3 is CASGLVMGRANTIYF. The DNA for the CDR3 is TGTGCTAGTGGTTTGGTAATGGGGAGGGCAAACACCATATATTTT.

This chain connects TRBV28 to TRBJ2-4; a weak D match, TRBD1 (6 bases). V lost 6 bases to trimming and J lost 0 bases, with 12 bases between them. The CDR3 has 15 residues. CDR1 and CDR2 from the germline V gene are MDHEN and SYDVKM. The CDR3 nucleotides are TGTGCCAGCAGCCAAGCAGGGGTAGCCAAAAACATTCAGTACTTC. It specifies CASSQAGVAKNIQYF. The full variable domain, rest sourced from reference TRBV28 and TRBJ2-4, is DVKVTQSSRYLVKRTGEKVFLECVQDMDHENMFWYRQDPGLGLRLIYFSYDVKMKEKGDIPEGYSVSREKKERFSLILESASTNQTSMYLCASSQAGVAKNIQYFGAGTRLSVL.

The table lists this clone with a count of one. The V call is TRBV19, the J call TRBJ2-7; TRBD1 matches at 9 bases. Germline V gene sequence: CDR1 LNHDA, CDR2 SQIVND (reference sequence). V dropped 5 bases and J dropped 4; count of bases not matched to a gene: 6. This CDR3 has 14 amino acids. CDR3 residues: CASSLRQGGYEQYF. The CDR3, as DNA: TGTGCCAGTAGTCTCCGACAGGGGGGGTACGAGCAGTACTTC.

This clone was detected a few times. The chain combines TRBV28 with TRBJ1-4, with D possibly matching TRBD1 (6 bases). Germline V CDR1 and CDR2: MDHEN, SYDVKM. With 2 bases removed from V and 8 bases from J, the gap between germline ends came to 12 bases. This CDR3 comprises 14 residues. The CDR3 reads CASSLARGYEKLFF. For the CDR3, the DNA is TGTGCCAGCAGTTTAGCCAGGGGTTACGAAAAACTGTTTTTT.

This clone was recorded a few times. The V gene is TRBV3-1 (or the pseudogene TRBV3-2), the J gene TRBJ2-1, with TRBD1 identical over 8 bases. Germline values: CDR1 LGHDT, CDR2 YNNKEL (reference sequence). Trimming at V came to 3 bases and at J to 0 bases, leaving 4 bases not matched to a gene. This CDR3 contains 16 residues. In DNA, the CDR3 is TGTGCCAGCAGCCACCCGGGACAGGACTCCTACAATGAGCAGTTCTTC. This sequence encodes CASSHPGQDSYNEQFF.

J is TRBJ1-5 and V is TRBV24-1, with 8 nucleotides matching TRBD1. Germline trimming cut 0 bases from V and 0 bases from J; bases unmatched to any gene: 6. The CDR3 contains 18 residues. Germline V gives CDR1 KGHDR, CDR2 SFDVKD. CDR3 coding DNA: TGTGCCACCAGTGATTTGGGTGGGACAGGTTATAGCAATCAGCCCCAGCATTTT. Translation: CATSDLGGTGYSNQPQHF.